The clone carrying this T cell receptor beta chain was seen only once. The RNA input was 0.5 to 1 ug, and it was reverse transcribed with random hexamers. An immunoSEQ multiplex PCR amplified TCR beta CDR3 over 54 Vbeta and 13 Jbeta. TCRdb analysed the immunoSEQ multiplex PCR reads with MiXCR anew, one entry per CDR3 protein. The data hold roughly 190,000 distinct CDR3 sequences, with around 96% observed a single time. The source of the sample is a study of CD8 T cells in Susac syndrome. Germline values: CDR1 SGHNT, CDR2 YYREEE (reference sequence). Between the trimmed V and J ends, which lost 0 bases and 4 bases, there was a span of 6 bases. The CDR3 is made up of 13 amino acids. TCR beta sequences were obtained from blood CD8+ and CD4+ T cells. Negative isolation was applied to CD8+ and CD4+ T cells, and FACS enrichment was applied to TEMRA cells.

Sequencing input: CD4+ T cells from PBMCs. The receptor comes from a human donor in good health. The V and J genes are TRBV5-4 and TRBJ2-3; D is undetermined. DNA of the CDR3: TGTGCCAGCAGCTTGGCCAGTTCAGATACGCAGTATTTT. It translates to CASSLASSDTQYF.